This TCR beta chain derives from a study of Tregs in tolerant kidney transplant recipients. Here immunoSEQ multiplex PCR was the method, and the copy in TCRdb shows in-frame clones only, minus some. The sample holds roughly 53,000 clones. This receptor was obtained from a human donor who received a combined kidney and bone marrow transplant. The starting material was CD4+ T cells from blood, obtained before the transplant.

The CDR3 bases that were read are TGCAGTGCCCGGGACACCCTTAATTCACCC. Protein product: CSARDTLNSP. The CDR3 as a whole reads CSARDTLNSPLHF. This chain links TRBV20-1 with TRBJ1-6; maybe TRBD1 (6 bases). The CDR3 end is not reached by the read, which stops 3 residues before it; the germline J gene fills it in. Deletions cut 6 bases from V and 6 bases from J, with 12 bases between. Germline V gene data show CDR1 as DFQATT and CDR2 as SNEGSKA (reference sequence). The CDR3 consists of 13 residues.